This T cell receptor beta chain was identified in a study of beta chain features in type 1 diabetes. This clone was observed a handful of times. The antigen is undetermined. Study-level points and caveats: Whatever favoring of shorter templates PCR might show would apply equally to patients and controls. Any HLA type influence on TCRB rearrangement was left unresolved here. Insertion counts at VDJ junctions were lower in type 1 diabetes patients, who also showed more deletions there.

As every portion of the isolated RNA was reverse transcribed, the sequencing read expressed TCRB transcripts. Some clones are missing from TCRdb's copy, which holds only in-frame ones; the method was immunoSEQ multiplex PCR. The sample yields 130,000 to 150,000 clones, 6.5% to 8.5% seen once. The CDR3 covers 13 residues. Germline V gene lookup returns CDR1 MNHEY and CDR2 SVGAGI. Deletions cut 5 bases from V and 7 bases from J, with 14 bases between. This clonotype was obtained from a woman aged 25-40 years in good health. Sample: central memory CD4+ T cells from blood. The chain combines TRBV6-5 with TRBJ1-2; a weak D match, TRBD1 (6 bases). The CDR3 DNA reads TGTGCCAGCAGTACCGGGACATTCGGTGGCTACACCTTC. It specifies CASSTGTFGGYTF.